The present TCR beta chain was sequenced within a study of T cell changes during pregnancy in multiple sclerosis. Libraries were prepared by immunoSEQ multiplex PCR; TCRdb keeps only in-frame clonotypes and omits some of them. Of approximately 92,000 clones listed, 90% to 95% are singletons. The length of the CDR3 is 16 residues. Trimming removed 2 bases at V and 1 base at J, with 13 bases between. Germline CDR1 reads KGHSH; CDR2 reads LQKENI. J is TRBJ2-3 and V is TRBV18; D ambiguous. Sample: peripheral blood, taken after pregnancy. The receptor's source is a female donor with multiple sclerosis, enrolled in a pregnancy study. In DNA form, the CDR3 reads TGTGCCAGCTCACCAAGTGAGAGATACGGCACAGATACGCAGTATTTT. Translating gives CASSPSERYGTDTQYF.